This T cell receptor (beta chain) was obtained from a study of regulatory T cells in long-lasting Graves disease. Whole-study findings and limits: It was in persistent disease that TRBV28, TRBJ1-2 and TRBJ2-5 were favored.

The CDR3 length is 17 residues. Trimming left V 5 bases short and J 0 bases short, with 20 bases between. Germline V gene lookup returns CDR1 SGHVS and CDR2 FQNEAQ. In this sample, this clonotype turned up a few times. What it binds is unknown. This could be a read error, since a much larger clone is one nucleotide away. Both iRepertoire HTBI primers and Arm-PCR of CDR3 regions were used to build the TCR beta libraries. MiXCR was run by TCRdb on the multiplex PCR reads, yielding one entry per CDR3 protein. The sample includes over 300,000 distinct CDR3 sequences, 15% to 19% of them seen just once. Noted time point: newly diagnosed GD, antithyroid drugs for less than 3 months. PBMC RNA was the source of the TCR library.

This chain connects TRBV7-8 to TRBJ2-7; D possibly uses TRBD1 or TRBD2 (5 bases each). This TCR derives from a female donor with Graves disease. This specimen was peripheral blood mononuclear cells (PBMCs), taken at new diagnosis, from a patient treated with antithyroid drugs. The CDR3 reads CASSPSMGTGSSYEQYF. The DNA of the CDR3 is TGTGCCAGCAGCCCCTCAATGGGGACGGGGAGCTCCTACGAGCAGTACTTC.